This T cell receptor (beta chain) emerged from a study of molecular identifiers for immune sequencing clone quantification (dated by TCRdb to the late 2010s). In terms of the full investigation: For a replicate experiment, RNA from around 20,000 or 100,000 naive CD8 T cells was divided into five aliquots, of which four were sequenced. This methods study used CD8 T cells to benchmark TCR RNA copy counting and molecular-identifier clustering-based TCR repertoire sequencing (MIDCIRS). The study at large found these results: The naive libraries included spiked-in Jurkat TCR RNA (fewer than eleven copies' worth), and this Jurkat TCR RNA is not part of the donor repertoire. Spiked-in Jurkat TCR RNA equal to a single cell's worth was reported to be detectable even within 1,100,000 naive CD8 T cells. In CMV-specific effector cells, clones with more than 20 RNA copies contained over 99% of molecules, whereas in naive cells such clones contained under 1% of molecules. Identical TCR molecules sharing a barcode could cause highly expanded clone sizes to be underestimated. Modeling gave about 3 recovered TCR RNA copies per cell versus roughly 10 by digital PCR, implying approximately 30% capture efficiency. When barcode sub-clustering was omitted, TCR diversity was inflated by chimeric consensus sequences, with chimeras reaching as high as 47%.

The library came from PCR. TCRdb lists the instrument as Illumina HiSeq 4000. Bulk TCR libraries were prepared as previously described, using TCR primers listed in Table S5. The Qiagen AllPrep DNA/RNA kit was used to purify total RNA. Before analysis, reads from multiple sequencing runs of the same library were pooled. The source study handled its data this way. Reads were retained only if the reads had an exact TCR constant sequence, and the retained reads were trimmed to 150 nt and grouped according to their 12-nt molecular barcodes. Reads inside each barcode group were sub-clustered using a 15% Levenshtein threshold, and a quality-weighted consensus sequence was constructed for each RNA molecule. Non-functional sequences were excluded, and lower-count sequences lying one edit away from another sequence were also excluded. On the basis of fitting two negative binomial distributions, barcode sub-clusters with fewer than 20% of the maximum read count were discarded. In TCRdb, the public reads were trimmed at Q25 with fastp and aligned with MiXCR, with productive beta chains retained. CDR3 protein duplicates are merged, each entry listing the most common genes and DNA. The V and J calls and clone size come from TCRdb's table, not from the authors' own analysis. In all, the sample holds approximately 670,000 distinct CDR3 sequences, and 20% of those were seen once. Of the sample, roughly 0.83% is held by the ten largest clones.

Counted from cysteine to phenylalanine, this CDR3 has 14 amino acids. Only the CDR3 portion is preserved as DNA: 42 bases, with reading frame beginning at the first base. CDR1 and CDR2 are drawn from the germline V gene (reference sequence): GTSNPN, SVGIG. Libraries of naive CD8 T cells were generated from about 20,000 to 1,000,000 sorted cells, with 10%, 30% or 50% of the purified RNA used. Naive CD8 T cells, defined as CD8+CD4-CCR7+CD45RA+, were FACS-sorted into RLT Plus buffer on a BD FACSAria II. To test detection sensitivity, Jurkat RNA equal to approximately 10 TCR copies was added to samples of about 18,000-1,100,000 naive CD8 T cells. CD8 T cells were enriched with RosetteSep CD8+ T Cell Enrichment Cocktail and Ficoll-Paque, followed by ACK red cell lysis. Concerning this clonotype itself: What this receptor recognizes is not known. A much larger clone lies a single base off, so this may be a read error.

This TCR was recovered from a human donor in good health. Some libraries in this study had Jurkat cell RNA spiked in. Rearrangement joined TRBV30 to TRBJ2-7; tentative D gene TRBD2, with 6 bases matching. The source material was naive CD8+ T cells from blood, with Jurkat cell RNA spiked in. The cell subset or site label, read with the paper, signifies: FACS-sorted CD8+CD4-CCR7+CD45RA+ naive T cells. The DNA sequence reads TGTGCCCGGAGTGAGGGACTCATGCACTACGAGCAGTACTTC. It translates to CARSEGLMHYEQYF.